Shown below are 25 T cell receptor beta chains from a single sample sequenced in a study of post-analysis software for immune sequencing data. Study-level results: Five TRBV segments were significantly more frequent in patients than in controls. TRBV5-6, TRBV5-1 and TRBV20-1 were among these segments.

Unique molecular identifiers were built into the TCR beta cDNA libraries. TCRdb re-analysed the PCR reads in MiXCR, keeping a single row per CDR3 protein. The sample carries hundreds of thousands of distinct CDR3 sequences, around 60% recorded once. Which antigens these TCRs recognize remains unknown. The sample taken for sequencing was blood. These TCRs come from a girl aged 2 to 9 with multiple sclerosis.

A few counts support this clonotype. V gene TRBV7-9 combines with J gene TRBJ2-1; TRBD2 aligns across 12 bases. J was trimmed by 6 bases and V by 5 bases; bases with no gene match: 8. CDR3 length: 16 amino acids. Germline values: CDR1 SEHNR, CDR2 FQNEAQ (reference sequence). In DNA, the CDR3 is TGTGCCAGCAGCCCCCGGGGGACTAGCGGGCCCAATGAGCAGTTCTTC. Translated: CASSPRGTSGPNEQFF.

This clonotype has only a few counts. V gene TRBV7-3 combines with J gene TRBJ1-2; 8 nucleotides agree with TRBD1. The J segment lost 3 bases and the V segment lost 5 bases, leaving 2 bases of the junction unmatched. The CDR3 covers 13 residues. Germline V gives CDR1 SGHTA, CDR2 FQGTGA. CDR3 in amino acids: CASSQTGDYGYTF. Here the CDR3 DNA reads TGTGCCAGCAGCCAGACAGGGGACTATGGCTACACCTTC.

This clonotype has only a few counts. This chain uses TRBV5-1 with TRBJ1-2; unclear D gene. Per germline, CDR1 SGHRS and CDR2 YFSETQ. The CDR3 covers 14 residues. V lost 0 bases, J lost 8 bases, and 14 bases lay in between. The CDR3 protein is CASSLEQDRYGYTF. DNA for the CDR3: TGCGCCAGCAGCTTGGAACAAGATCGCTACGGCTACACCTTC.

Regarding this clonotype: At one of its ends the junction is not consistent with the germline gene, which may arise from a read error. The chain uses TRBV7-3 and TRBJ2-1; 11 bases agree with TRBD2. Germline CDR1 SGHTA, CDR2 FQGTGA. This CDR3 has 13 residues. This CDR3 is CAGSLTSGNEQFF. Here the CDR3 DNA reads TGTGCCGGCAGCTTGACTAGCGGGAACGAGCAGTTCTTC.

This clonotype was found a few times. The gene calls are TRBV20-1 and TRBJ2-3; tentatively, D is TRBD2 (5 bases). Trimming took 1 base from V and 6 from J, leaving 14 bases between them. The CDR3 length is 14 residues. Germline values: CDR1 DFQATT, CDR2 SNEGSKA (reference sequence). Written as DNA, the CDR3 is TGCAGTGCTAGAGTTCCCGGAGGCAAGGATACGCAGTATTTT. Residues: CSARVPGGKDTQYF.

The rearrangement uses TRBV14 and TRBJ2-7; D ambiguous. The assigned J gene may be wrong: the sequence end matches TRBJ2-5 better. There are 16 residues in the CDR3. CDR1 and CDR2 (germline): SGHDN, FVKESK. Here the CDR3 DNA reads TGTGCCAGCAGCGACGACATGTCGAGGTCCCTCGAGACCCAGTACTTC. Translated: CASSDDMSRSLETQYF.

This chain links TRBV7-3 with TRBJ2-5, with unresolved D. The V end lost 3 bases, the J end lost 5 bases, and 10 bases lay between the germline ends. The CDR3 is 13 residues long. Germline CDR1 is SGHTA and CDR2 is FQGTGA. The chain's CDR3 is CASSFTPRETQYF. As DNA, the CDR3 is TGTGCCAGCAGCTTCACCCCCCGGGAGACCCAGTACTTC.

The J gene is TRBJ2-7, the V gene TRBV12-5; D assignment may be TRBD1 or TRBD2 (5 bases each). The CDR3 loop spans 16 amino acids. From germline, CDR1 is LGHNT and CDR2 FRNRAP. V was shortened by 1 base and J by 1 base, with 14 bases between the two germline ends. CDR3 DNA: TGTGCTAGTGGTTTGGGACCTCGTGGGGGATCCTACGAGCAGTACTTC. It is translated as CASGLGPRGGSYEQYF.

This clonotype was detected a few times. In DNA form, the CDR3 reads TGCGCCAGCAGCCCCAGCGGGAGCCCCACCGCGGACGAGCAGTACTTC. It specifies CASSPSGSPTADEQYF. The chain combines TRBV5-1 with TRBJ2-7, with 8 bases fitting TRBD2. CDR1 is SGHRS, CDR2 YFSETQ, per germline. CDR3 size: 16 residues. V dropped 4 bases and J dropped 5; count of bases not matched to a gene: 14.

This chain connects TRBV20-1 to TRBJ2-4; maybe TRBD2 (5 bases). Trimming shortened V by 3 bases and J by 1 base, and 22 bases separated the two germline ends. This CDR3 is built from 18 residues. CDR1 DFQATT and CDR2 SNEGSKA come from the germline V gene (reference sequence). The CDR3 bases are TGCAGTGCTAGCTCCGGGGTTGGTGTAATGCTCGCCAAAAACATTCAGTACTTC. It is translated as CSASSGVGVMLAKNIQYF.

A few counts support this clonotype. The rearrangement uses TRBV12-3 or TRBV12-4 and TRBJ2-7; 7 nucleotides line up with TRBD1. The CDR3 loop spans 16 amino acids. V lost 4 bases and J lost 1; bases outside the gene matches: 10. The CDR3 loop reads CASSSIQGVGSYEQYF. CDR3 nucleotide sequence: TGTGCCAGCAGTTCCATCCAGGGGGTTGGTTCCTACGAGCAGTACTTC.

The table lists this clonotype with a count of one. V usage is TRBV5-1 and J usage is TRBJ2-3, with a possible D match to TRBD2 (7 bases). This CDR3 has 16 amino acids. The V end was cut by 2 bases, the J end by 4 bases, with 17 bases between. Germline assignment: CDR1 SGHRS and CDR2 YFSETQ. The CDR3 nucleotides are TGCGCCAGCAGCTTTGGGACGGGGGGCCGTTCAGATACGCAGTATTTT. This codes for CASSFGTGGRSDTQYF.

The CDR3 protein is CSAHGLSTDTQYF. In DNA, the CDR3 is TGCAGCGCTCACGGGCTAAGCACAGATACGCAGTATTTT. The rearrangement uses TRBV29-1 and TRBJ2-3; D is uncertain. V was trimmed by 7 bases and J by 0 bases, leaving 11 bases between them. Germline V CDR1 and CDR2: SQVTM, ANQGSEA. This CDR3 is built from 13 residues.

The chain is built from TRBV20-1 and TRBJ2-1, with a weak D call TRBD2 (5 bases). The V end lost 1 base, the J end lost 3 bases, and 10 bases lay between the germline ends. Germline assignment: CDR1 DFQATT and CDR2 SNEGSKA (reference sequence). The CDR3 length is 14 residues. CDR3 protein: CSARVAAVYNEQFF. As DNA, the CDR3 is TGCAGTGCTAGAGTTGCAGCGGTCTACAATGAGCAGTTCTTC.

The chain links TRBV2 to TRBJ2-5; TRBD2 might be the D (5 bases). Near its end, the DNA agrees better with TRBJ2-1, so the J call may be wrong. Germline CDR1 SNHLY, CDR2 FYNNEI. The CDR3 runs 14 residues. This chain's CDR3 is CASSERGLQETQFF. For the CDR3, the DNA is TGTGCCAGCAGTGAACGTGGACTCCAAGAGACCCAGTTCTTC.

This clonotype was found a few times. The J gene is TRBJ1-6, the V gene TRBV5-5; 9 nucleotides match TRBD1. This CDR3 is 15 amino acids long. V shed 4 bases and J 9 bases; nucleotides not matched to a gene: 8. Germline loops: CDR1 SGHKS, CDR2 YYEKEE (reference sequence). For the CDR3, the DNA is TGTGCCAGCAGCCTTCGGACAGGGGCAAGTTCACCCCTCCACTTT. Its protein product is CASSLRTGASSPLHF.

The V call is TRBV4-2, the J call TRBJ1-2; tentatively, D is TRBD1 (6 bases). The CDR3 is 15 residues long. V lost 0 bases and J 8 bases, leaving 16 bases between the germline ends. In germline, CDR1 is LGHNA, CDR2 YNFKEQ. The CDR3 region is CASSQETGRAEGYTF. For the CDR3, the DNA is TGTGCCAGCAGCCAAGAGACAGGCCGGGCGGAGGGCTACACCTTC.

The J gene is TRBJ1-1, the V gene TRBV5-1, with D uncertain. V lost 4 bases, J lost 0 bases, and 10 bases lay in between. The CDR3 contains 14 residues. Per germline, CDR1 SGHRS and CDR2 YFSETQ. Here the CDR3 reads CASSPPPVNTEAFF. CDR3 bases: TGCGCCAGCAGCCCGCCCCCCGTGAACACTGAAGCTTTCTTT.

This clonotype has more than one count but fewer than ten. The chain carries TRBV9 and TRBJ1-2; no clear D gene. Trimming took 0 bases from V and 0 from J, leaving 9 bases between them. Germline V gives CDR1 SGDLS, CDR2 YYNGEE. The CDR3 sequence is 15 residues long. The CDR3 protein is CASSVGGVANYGYTF. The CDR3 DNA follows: TGTGCCAGCAGCGTAGGCGGGGTGGCTAACTATGGCTACACCTTC.

CDR3 protein: CAWSLGADTQYF. DNA of the CDR3: TGTGCCTGGAGTCTCGGGGCAGATACGCAGTATTTT. The chain joins TRBV30 to TRBJ2-3, with D possibly matching TRBD2 (5 bases). The CDR3 totals 12 residues. Trimming removed 2 bases from V and 4 bases from J, with 7 bases in between. The germline CDR1 and CDR2 sequences are GTSNPN and SVGIG (reference sequence).

The CDR3 DNA sequence: TGCGCCAGCAGCTTGGCTCATTTGGGCGACGAGCAGTACTTC. Its protein product is CASSLAHLGDEQYF. The genes are TRBV5-1 and TRBJ2-5, with D hard to call. The J call is uncertain, as TRBJ2-7 better fits the DNA end. The CDR3 has 14 residues. Germline values: CDR1 SGHRS, CDR2 YFSETQ.

The CDR3 here is CASRVIDTYEQYF. The CDR3 DNA reads as TGTGCCAGCAGGGTGATAGATACCTACGAGCAGTACTTC. The chain has TRBV6-6 and TRBJ2-7; no definite D call. CDR3 length equals 13 residues. V gave up 6 bases and J gave up 2 bases, with 11 bases separating them. From germline, CDR1 is MNHNY and CDR2 SVGAGI (reference sequence).

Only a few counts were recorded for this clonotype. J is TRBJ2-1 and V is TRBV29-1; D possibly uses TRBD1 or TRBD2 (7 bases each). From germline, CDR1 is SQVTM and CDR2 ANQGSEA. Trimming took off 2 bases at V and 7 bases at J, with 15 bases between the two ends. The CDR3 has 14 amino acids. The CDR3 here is CSVEWAGGGNEQFF. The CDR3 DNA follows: TGCAGCGTTGAATGGGCAGGGGGGGGTAATGAGCAGTTCTTC.

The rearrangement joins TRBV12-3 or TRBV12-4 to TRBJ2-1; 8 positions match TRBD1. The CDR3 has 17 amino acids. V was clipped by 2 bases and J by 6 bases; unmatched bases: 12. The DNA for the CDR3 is TGTGCCAGCAGTTTAAGAGCGGCAGGGGGCCGGCTCAATGAGCAGTTCTTC. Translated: CASSLRAAGGRLNEQFF.

DNA of the CDR3: TGTGCCAGCAGCCGGTCCGCGGGAGGGCCCGGCGTGCATGAGCAGTTCTTC. This encodes CASSRSAGGPGVHEQFF. This chain links TRBV7-3 with TRBJ2-1; TRBD2 matches at 9 bases. The ends lost 5 bases at V and 8 bases at J; junction bases unmatched: 16. This CDR3 spans 17 amino acids. Germline V gene data show CDR1 as SGHTA and CDR2 as FQGTGA.